This T cell receptor beta chain was documented in a study of shared clonotypes between healthy human individuals. Whole-study context: Donor composition was a couple of women and a few men, aged 18 to 49. Each donor had three CD4 naive, three CD4 memory, two CD8 naive and one CD8 memory plate.

Over several immunoSEQ plates, each subset's genomic DNA was distributed in even portions. Measured with immunoSEQ multiplex PCR; TCRdb has only the in-frame clones, and not every one. The profile shows some 2,500,000 clones, roughly 92% of them singletons. With respect to this clone: Its antigen is not identified.

Trimming took off 6 bases at V and 6 bases at J, with 26 bases between the two ends. The germline V gene has CDR1 SGDLS and CDR2 YYNGEE. The CDR3 is 17 residues long. General study points: On the whole, naive subsets had larger estimated richness than memory subsets had.

Sequences were obtained from naive CD4+ T cells from PBMCs. Subset in this sample: CD45RA+ positively selected. The J gene is TRBJ2-3, the V gene TRBV9, with TRBD1 as a possible D gene (6 bases). The sequence derives from a man younger than 35 in good health. Some clones in this sample may be carry-over from other donors' samples. The CDR3 coding sequence is TGTGCCAGCAACGTTCCCCCTACAGGGATAAACGAGGATACGCAGTATTTT. Amino acid sequence: CASNVPPTGINEDTQYF.